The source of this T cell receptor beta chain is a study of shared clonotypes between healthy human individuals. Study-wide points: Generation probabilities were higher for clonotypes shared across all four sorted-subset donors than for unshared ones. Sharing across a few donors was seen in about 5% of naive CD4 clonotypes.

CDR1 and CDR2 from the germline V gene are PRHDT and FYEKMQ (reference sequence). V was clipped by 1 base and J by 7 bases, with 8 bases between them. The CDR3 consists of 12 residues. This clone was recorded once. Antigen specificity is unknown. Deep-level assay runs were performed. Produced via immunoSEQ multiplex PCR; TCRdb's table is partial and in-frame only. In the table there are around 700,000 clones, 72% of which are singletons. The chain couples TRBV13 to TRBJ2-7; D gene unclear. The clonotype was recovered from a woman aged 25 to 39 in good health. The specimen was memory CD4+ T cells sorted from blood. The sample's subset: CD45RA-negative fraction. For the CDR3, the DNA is TGTGCCAGCAGCTTAGTCTACGGGGAGCAGTACTTC. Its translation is CASSLVYGEQYF. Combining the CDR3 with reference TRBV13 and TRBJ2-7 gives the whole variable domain AAGVIQSPRHLIKEKRETATLKCYPIPRHDTVYWYQQGPGQDPQFLISFYEKMQSDKGSIPDRFSAQQFSDYHSELNMSSLELGDSALYFCASSLVYGEQYFGPGTRLTVT.